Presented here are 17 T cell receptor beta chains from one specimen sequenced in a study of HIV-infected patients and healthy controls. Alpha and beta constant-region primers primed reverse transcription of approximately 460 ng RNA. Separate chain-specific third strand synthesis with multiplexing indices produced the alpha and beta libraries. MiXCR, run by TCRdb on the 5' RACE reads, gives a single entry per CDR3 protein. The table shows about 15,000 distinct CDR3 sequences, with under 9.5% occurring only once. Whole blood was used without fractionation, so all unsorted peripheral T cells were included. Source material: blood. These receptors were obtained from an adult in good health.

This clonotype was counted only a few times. In DNA form, the CDR3 reads TGTGCCAGCAGTTTCACTAGCGGGAGGGCCGATACGCAGTATTTT. Translating gives CASSFTSGRADTQYF. V usage is TRBV7-2 and J usage is TRBJ2-3; 13 bases line up with TRBD2. The V gene end was trimmed by 6 bases and the J gene end by 6 bases; junction bases not matched to a gene: 6. CDR3 size: 15 residues. In germline, CDR1 is SGHTA, CDR2 FQGNSA.

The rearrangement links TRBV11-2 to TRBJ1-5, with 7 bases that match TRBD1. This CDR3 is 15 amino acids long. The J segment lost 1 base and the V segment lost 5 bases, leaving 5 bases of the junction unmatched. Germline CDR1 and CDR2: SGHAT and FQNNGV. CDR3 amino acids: CASSTDRDSNQPQHF. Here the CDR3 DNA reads TGTGCCAGCAGCACCGACAGGGACAGCAATCAGCCCCAGCATTTT.

In DNA form, the CDR3 reads TGTGCCAGCAGCCAATTCAACGGGTTCGGAGGGCAGTTCTTC. The encoded protein is CASSQFNGFGGQFF. The genes are TRBV14 and TRBJ2-1, with D tentatively TRBD2 (5 bases). CDR1 and CDR2 (germline): SGHDN, FVKESK. V lost 2 bases to trimming and J lost 12 bases, with 17 bases between them. The CDR3 spans 14 residues.

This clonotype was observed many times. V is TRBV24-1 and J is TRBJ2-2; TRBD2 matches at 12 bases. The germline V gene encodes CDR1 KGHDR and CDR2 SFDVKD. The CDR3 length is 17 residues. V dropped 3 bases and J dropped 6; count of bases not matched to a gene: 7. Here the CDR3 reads CATSDRLAGVLAGELFF. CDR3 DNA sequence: TGTGCCACCAGTGATCGACTAGCGGGAGTTTTAGCCGGGGAGCTGTTTTTT.

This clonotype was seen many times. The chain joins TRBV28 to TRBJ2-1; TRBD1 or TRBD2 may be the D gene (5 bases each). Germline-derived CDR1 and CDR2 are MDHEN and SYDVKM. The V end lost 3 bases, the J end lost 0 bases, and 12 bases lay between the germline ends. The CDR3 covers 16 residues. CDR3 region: CASSFVGRSSYNEQFF. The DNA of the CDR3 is TGTGCCAGCAGTTTTGTGGGACGCAGCTCCTACAATGAGCAGTTCTTC.

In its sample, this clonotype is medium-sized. The CDR3 region is CASKNLGAEAFF. The CDR3 region has the DNA TGTGCCAGCAAAAATCTTGGGGCTGAAGCTTTCTTT. The chain is built from TRBV9 and TRBJ1-1; no definite D call. Germline V lookup: CDR1 SGDLS, CDR2 YYNGEE. This CDR3 comprises 12 residues. The ends were cut back, 6 bases at V and 6 bases at J, with 12 bases in the middle.

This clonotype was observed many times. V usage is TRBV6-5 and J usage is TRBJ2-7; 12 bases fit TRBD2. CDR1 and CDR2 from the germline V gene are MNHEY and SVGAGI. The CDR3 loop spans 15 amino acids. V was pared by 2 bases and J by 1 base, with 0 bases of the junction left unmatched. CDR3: CASSYLAGGSYEQYV. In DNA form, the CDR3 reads TGTGCCAGCAGTTACCTAGCGGGAGGGTCCTACGAGCAGTACGTC.

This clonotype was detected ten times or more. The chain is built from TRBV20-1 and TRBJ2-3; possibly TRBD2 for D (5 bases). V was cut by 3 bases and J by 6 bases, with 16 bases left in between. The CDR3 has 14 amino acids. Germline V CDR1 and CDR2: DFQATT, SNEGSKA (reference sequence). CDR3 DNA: TGCAGTGCTAGGAATTTGCGAGGGCAGGATACGCAGTATTTT. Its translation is CSARNLRGQDTQYF.

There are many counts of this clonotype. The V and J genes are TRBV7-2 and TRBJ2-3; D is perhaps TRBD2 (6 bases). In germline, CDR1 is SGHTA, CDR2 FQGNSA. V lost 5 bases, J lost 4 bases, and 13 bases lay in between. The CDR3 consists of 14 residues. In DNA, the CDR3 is TGTGCCAGCAGCCCCCGGATAGCGGCAGATACGCAGTATTTT. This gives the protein CASSPRIAADTQYF. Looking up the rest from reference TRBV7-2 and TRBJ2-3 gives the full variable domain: GAGVSQSPSNKVTEKGKDVELRCDPISGHTALYWYRQSLGQGLEFLIYFQGNSAPDKSGLPSDRFSAERTGGSVSTLTIQRTQQEDSAVYLCASSPRIAADTQYFGPGTRLTVL.

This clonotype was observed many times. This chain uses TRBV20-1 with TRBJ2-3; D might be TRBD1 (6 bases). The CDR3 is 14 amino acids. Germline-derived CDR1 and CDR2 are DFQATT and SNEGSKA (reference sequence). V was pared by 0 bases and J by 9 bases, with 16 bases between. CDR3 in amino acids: CSARDGGSVDTQYF. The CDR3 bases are TGCAGTGCTAGAGATGGGGGCAGCGTCGACACGCAGTATTTT.

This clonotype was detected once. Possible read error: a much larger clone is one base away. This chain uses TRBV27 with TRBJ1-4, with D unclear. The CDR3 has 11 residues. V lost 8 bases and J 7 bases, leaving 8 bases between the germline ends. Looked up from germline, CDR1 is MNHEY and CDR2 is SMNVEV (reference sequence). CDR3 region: CASSWGEKLFF. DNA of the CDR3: TGTGCCAGCTCCTGGGGTGAAAAACTGTTTTTT.

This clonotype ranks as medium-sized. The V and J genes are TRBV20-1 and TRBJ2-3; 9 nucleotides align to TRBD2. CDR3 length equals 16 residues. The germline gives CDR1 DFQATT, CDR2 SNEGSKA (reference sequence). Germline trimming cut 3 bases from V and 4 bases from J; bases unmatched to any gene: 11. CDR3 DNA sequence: TGCAGTGCTAGTCCTCCCGGGCGGGAGGGTCCAGATACGCAGTATTTT. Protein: CSASPPGREGPDTQYF.

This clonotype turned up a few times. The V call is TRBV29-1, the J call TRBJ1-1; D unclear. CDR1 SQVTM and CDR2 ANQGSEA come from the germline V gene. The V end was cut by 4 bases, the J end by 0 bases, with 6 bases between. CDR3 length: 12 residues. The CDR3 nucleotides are TGCAGCGTTGTCCTCATGAACACTGAAGCTTTCTTT. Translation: CSVVLMNTEAFF.

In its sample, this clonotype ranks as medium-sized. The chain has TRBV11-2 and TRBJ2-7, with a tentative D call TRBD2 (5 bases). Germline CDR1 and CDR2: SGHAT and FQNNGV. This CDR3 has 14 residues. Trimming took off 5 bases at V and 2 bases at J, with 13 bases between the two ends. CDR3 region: CASSPGLTTYEQYV. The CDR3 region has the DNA TGTGCCAGCAGCCCCGGACTTACCACCTACGAGCAGTACGTC.

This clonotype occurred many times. The CDR3 bases are TGCGCCAGCAGTGAGGGGGGCGTGAGCGGGGACACTGAAGCTTTCTTT. Protein sequence: CASSEGGVSGDTEAFF. The chain carries TRBV10-2 and TRBJ1-1, with a weak D call TRBD1 (6 bases). V was clipped by 2 bases and J by 3 bases, with 16 bases between them. The CDR3 is made up of 16 amino acids. Per germline, CDR1 WSHSY and CDR2 SAAADI.

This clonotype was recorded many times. This chain's CDR3 is CASSFLGLNTEAFF. CDR3 DNA: TGTGCCAGCAGTTTTCTGGGCTTGAACACTGAAGCTTTCTTT. The chain links TRBV27 to TRBJ1-1; unclear D gene. The length of the CDR3 is 14 residues. V dropped 3 bases and J dropped 0 bases, with 8 bases sitting between them. Germline assignment: CDR1 MNHEY and CDR2 SMNVEV (reference sequence).

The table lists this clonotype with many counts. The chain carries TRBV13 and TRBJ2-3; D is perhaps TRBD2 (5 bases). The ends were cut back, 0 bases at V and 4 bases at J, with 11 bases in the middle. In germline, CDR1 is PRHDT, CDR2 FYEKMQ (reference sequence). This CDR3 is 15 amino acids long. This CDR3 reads CASSLGRIGADTQYF. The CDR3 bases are TGTGCCAGCAGCTTAGGGAGGATCGGGGCAGATACGCAGTATTTT.